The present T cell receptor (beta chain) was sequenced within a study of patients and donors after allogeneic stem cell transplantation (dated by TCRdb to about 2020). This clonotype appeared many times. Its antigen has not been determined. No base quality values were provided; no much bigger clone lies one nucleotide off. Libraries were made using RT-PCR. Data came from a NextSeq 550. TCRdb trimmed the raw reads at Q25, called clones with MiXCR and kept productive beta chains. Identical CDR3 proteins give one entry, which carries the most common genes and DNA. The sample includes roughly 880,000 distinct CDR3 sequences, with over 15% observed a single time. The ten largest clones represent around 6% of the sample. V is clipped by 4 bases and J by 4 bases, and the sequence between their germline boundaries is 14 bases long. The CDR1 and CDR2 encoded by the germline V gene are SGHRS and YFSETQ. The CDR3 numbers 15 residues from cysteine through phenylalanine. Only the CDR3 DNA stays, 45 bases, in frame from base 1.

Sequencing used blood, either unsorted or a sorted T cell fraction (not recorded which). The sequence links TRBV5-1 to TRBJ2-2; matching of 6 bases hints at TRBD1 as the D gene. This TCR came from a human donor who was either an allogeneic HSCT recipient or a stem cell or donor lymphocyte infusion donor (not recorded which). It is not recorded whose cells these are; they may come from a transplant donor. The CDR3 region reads CASSPNRAATGELFF. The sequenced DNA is TGCGCCAGCAGCCCGAACAGGGCGGCCACCGGGGAGCTGTTTTTT.